What follows is one TCR beta chain and its context. The antigen it recognizes is unknown. Per-base qualities were not stored, and no clone one base away is much larger. The data derive from a study of CD8 T cells in ankylosing spondylitis (dated by TCRdb to the late 2010s). With respect to the entire study: To find TCR variants linked to disease, the study profiled T cell receptor beta repertoires in ankylosing spondylitis patients and healthy donors. The full study cohort was made up of approximately 27 ankylosing spondylitis patients and fewer than 120 healthy donors. Peripheral blood was sampled, and synovial fluid was also collected from ankylosing spondylitis patients.

The research as a whole found: The disease-linked clones had a CD8+ phenotype and were found at relatively low frequencies in peripheral blood. A TCR beta motif made up of eight highly homologous amino acid variants appeared to be characteristic of blood from ankylosing spondylitis patients. Some TCR beta motif variants had previously been reported in synovial fluid and blood of reactive arthritis patients, which suggested common disease-initiation mechanisms. According to the report, matched synovial fluid samples from ankylosing spondylitis patients were significantly enriched for the disease-linked clones.

Taken from cysteine to phenylalanine, the CDR3 has 15 residues. The sequence is cut down to CDR3 DNA, 45 bases in frame from base 1. CDR1 is given as DFQATT and CDR2 as SNEGSKA, both from the germline V gene (reference sequence). From V the trimming removes 2 bases and from J it removes 3 bases, while the gene matches leave 2 bases of the junction unaccounted for. The data were produced on an Illumina HiSeq 2500. Quantitative 5'-RACE with molecular barcodes was used to prepare TCR beta libraries. The authors' analysis ran thus. A new computational method, built on a probabilistic model of VDJ rearrangement, was used to identify disease-linked TCR variants. TCRdb reanalyzed the raw reads on its own, using fastp at Q25 for trimming and MiXCR for clone calling, and kept in-frame beta chains. Each CDR3 protein gets just one entry, which takes the most common genes and DNA from the rows behind it. The authors' filters were not applied to this entry. The sample data list about 240,000 distinct CDR3 sequences, and roughly a tenth of these were observed just once. Under 7% of the sample is taken by the ten largest.

Input material: blood, either unsorted or a sorted T cell fraction (not recorded which). The sequence links TRBV20-1 to TRBJ1-5; 12 nucleotides in the junction match TRBD1. This receptor was taken from a male donor with ankylosing spondylitis or in good health (not recorded which). The CDR3 protein sequence reads: CSARRDRGPNQPQHF. In nucleotide form, the sequence is TGCAGTGCTAGAAGGGACAGGGGGCCCAATCAGCCCCAGCATTTT.